This T cell receptor beta chain derives from a study of OX40 agonist ivuxolimab in advanced cancers. At the level of the study: Averaging roughly 60 years in age, with a range of roughly 20 to 90, the cohort was about 83% male.

TCRdb's table, derived via immunoSEQ multiplex PCR, lists solely in-frame clones and lacks some. Among roughly 71,000 clones listed, about 91% were seen once. The CDR3 has 14 amino acids. The V and J ends lost 7 bases and 0 bases respectively, with 12 bases between them. Germline CDR1 and CDR2: MNHEY and SMNVEV (reference sequence). The sampling schedule covered blood at baseline, cycle 4 day 1, and cycle 7 day 1. This material consisted of CD4+ or CD8+ T cells sorted from blood, taken in a trial of the OX40 agonist ivuxolimab. The receptor's source is an adult with an advanced solid tumor such as melanoma, head and neck, liver or kidney cancer. This sequence joins TRBV27 and TRBJ1-1; D perhaps matches TRBD1 (5 bases). DNA of the CDR3: TGTGCCAGCAATCGGAGGGGTCTGAACACTGAAGCTTTCTTT. As protein: CASNRRGLNTEAFF.